These T cell receptor beta chains were read from a single sample in a study of T-cell memory formation after mild COVID-19. One entry per CDR3 protein results from TCRdb running MiXCR on the 5' RACE reads. This table holds a few hundred thousand distinct CDR3 sequences, 13% to 15% found once. The sequenced sample was PBMCs or a T cell subset sorted from them (not recorded which). These receptor sequences come from a man aged 18-30 years who had mild COVID-19 (a few samples of this study predate the infection). Cell type and time point are not known. Both conserved end residues are part of each CDR3. The D gene is left open where the match is weak. Expanded clones are given a class, and other clones once, few, many or no size at all.

J,D,V,size,CDR3,DNA
TRBJ2-1,.,TRBV9,few,CASSVEDEQFF,TGTGCCAGCAGCGTCGAAGATGAGCAGTTCTTC
TRBJ2-1,TRBD2,TRBV5-6,many,CASTWGGSYNEQFF,TGTGCCAGCACCTGGGGGGGGTCCTACAATGAGCAGTTCTTC
TRBJ1-5,TRBD1,TRBV7-2,.,CASSSQGAHQVNQPKHF,TGTGCCAGCAGCTCTCAGGGGGCCCACCAGGTCAATCAGCCCAAGCATTTT
TRBJ1-3,TRBD1,TRBV28,.,CASSSGQISGNTIYF,TGTGCCAGCAGTTCGGGACAGATCTCTGGAAACACCATATATTTT
TRBJ2-1,.,TRBV2,.,CASSDLDVQGNEQFF,TGTGCCAGCAGTGATTTAGACGTTCAGGGCAATGAGCAGTTCTTC
TRBJ2-5,.,TRBV6-5,.,CASRRTLQETQYF,TGTGCCAGCAGGCGGACTTTACAAGAGACCCAGTACTTC
TRBJ1-1,.,TRBV4-3,.,CASSQEFGQWAFF,TGCGCCAGCAGCCAAGAATTCGGGCAGTGGGCTTTCTTT
TRBJ2-3,TRBD2,TRBV4-2,many,CASSQSGPSGVDTQYF,TGTGCCAGCAGCCAATCAGGACCTAGCGGGGTAGATACGCAGTATTTT
TRBJ1-1,TRBD1,TRBV5-1,.,CASTSDREGTEAFF,TGCGCCAGCACCTCAGACAGGGAGGGGACTGAAGCTTTCTTT
TRBJ1-1,TRBD1,TRBV5-6,.,CASSLGRGRTEAFF,TGTGCCAGCAGCTTGGGCAGGGGGCGGACTGAAGCTTTCTTT
TRBJ2-5,.,TRBV5-1,few,CASRSWGTGETQYF,TGCGCCAGCAGGAGTTGGGGAACCGGGGAGACCCAGTACTTC
TRBJ2-2,TRBD2,TRBV27,few,CASSSGLAGAYTGELFF,TGTGCCAGCAGTTCGGGACTAGCGGGGGCCTACACCGGGGAGCTGTTTTTT
TRBJ1-5,.,TRBV4-1,.,CASSEVGLSQPQHF,TGCGCCAGCAGCGAGGTGGGGTTGAGTCAGCCCCAGCATTTT
TRBJ2-1,.,TRBV20-1,.,CSARKRGGPYNEQFF,TGCAGTGCTAGAAAACGGGGTGGGCCCTACAATGAGCAGTTCTTC
TRBJ2-5,TRBD2,TRBV6-2/TRBV6-3,many,CASNAGTSIRETQYF,TGTGCCAGCAACGCCGGGACTAGCATACGAGAGACCCAGTACTTC
TRBJ2-3,.,TRBV9,.,CASSVHLDTQYF,TGTGCCAGCAGCGTACACCTAGATACGCAGTATTTT
TRBJ1-2,.,TRBV30,few,CAWSSAVGYTF,TGTGCCTGGAGCTCAGCCGTCGGCTACACCTTC
TRBJ2-3,.,TRBV20-1,many,CSARSQGGMADTQYF,TGCAGTGCTAGATCTCAGGGGGGTATGGCAGATACGCAGTATTTT
TRBJ2-1,.,TRBV7-2,.,CASSLDYRSYNEQFF,TGTGCCAGCAGCTTAGATTATCGCTCCTACAATGAGCAGTTCTTC
TRBJ2-7,.,TRBV5-1,.,CASSLIGPSYEQYF,TGCGCCAGCAGCCTGATCGGGCCCTCCTACGAGCAGTACTTC
TRBJ1-4,TRBD1,TRBV10-3,.,CAIRPGQGFEKLFF,TGTGCCATCAGGCCGGGACAGGGGTTTGAAAAACTGTTTTTT
TRBJ2-5,TRBD2,TRBV6-5,.,CASGPSGGLQETQYF,TGTGCCAGCGGTCCTAGCGGGGGGCTCCAAGAGACCCAGTACTTC
TRBJ2-3,.,TRBV5-1,few,CASSYRPVDTQYF,TGCGCCAGCAGCTACCGCCCTGTAGATACGCAGTATTTT
TRBJ2-3,.,TRBV11-1,few,CASNVGRKATDTQYF,TGTGCCAGCAATGTAGGACGGAAAGCGACAGATACGCAGTATTTT
TRBJ2-5,.,TRBV12-3/TRBV12-4,few,CASAQETQYF,TGTGCCAGTGCTCAAGAGACCCAGTACTTC
TRBJ2-3,TRBD1,TRBV24-1,few,CATSDPTGPSTDTQYF,TGTGCCACCAGTGACCCGACAGGGCCAAGCACAGATACGCAGTATTTT
TRBJ2-1,.,TRBV4-3,.,CASSQDMQGSEQFF,TGCGCCAGCAGCCAAGATATGCAGGGGAGCGAGCAGTTCTTC
TRBJ2-1,.,TRBV7-2,few,CASSLLASNEQFF,TGTGCCAGCAGCTTACTAGCTTCCAATGAGCAGTTCTTC
TRBJ2-1,.,TRBV7-6,few,CASSLVAPRYNEQFF,TGTGCCAGCAGCTTAGTGGCCCCCCGTTACAATGAGCAGTTCTTC
TRBJ2-3,.,TRBV20-1,.,CSALPRGLRSTDTQYF,TGCAGTGCGCTCCCTCGGGGGCTCAGAAGCACAGATACGCAGTATTTT
TRBJ1-4,.,TRBV5-1,.,CASSLDSLGSGLNEKLFF,TGCGCCAGCAGCTTGGATTCGCTGGGATCGGGTTTAAATGAAAAACTGTTTTTT
TRBJ2-3,.,TRBV4-2,once,CASSQGAPQDTQYF,TGTGCCAGCAGCCAAGGGGCTCCCCAGGATACGCAGTATTTT
TRBJ2-5,.,TRBV19,many,CASSEQFRTQETQYF,TGTGCCAGTAGTGAGCAATTCCGGACTCAAGAGACCCAGTACTTC
TRBJ1-1,TRBD1,TRBV14,.,CASSQEPPDRAWATEAFF,TGTGCCAGCAGCCAAGAGCCCCCTGACAGGGCCTGGGCCACTGAAGCTTTCTTT
TRBJ2-5,.,TRBV5-1,many,CASAGAMWQETQYF,TGCGCCAGCGCCGGGGCCATGTGGCAAGAGACCCAGTACTTC
TRBJ2-3,.,TRBV4-3,.,CASSQAQGGPDTQYF,TGCGCCAGCAGCCAAGCCCAGGGTGGCCCAGATACGCAGTATTTT
TRBJ2-6,.,TRBV7-6,few,CASSLSISGANVLTF,TGTGCCAGCAGCTTGAGTATCTCTGGGGCCAACGTCCTGACTTTC
TRBJ1-1,.,TRBV5-1,few,CASGDSGTYTEAFF,TGCGCCAGCGGGGATTCGGGGACTTACACTGAAGCTTTCTTT
TRBJ2-7,.,TRBV9,few,CASSPRGAEQYF,TGTGCCAGCAGCCCTAGGGGTGCCGAGCAGTACTTC
TRBJ2-1,TRBD1,TRBV7-7,many,CASSLGDSSYNEQFF,TGTGCCAGCAGCTTGGGGGACAGTAGCTACAATGAGCAGTTCTTC
TRBJ1-1,.,TRBV4-3,.,CASSPDRGYEAFF,TGCGCCAGCAGCCCGGACAGAGGTTATGAAGCTTTCTTT
TRBJ2-1,.,TRBV11-2,.,CASSLGGWNEQFF,TGTGCCAGCAGCTTAGGTGGTTGGAATGAGCAGTTCTTC
TRBJ1-2,TRBD1,TRBV20-1,.,CSARDLRGPGGYTF,TGCAGTGCTAGAGATCTCAGGGGGCCAGGTGGCTACACCTTC
TRBJ1-1,TRBD1,TRBV4-1,.,CASSRDSYTEAFF,TGCGCCAGCAGCCGGGACAGCTACACTGAAGCTTTCTTT
TRBJ1-6,.,TRBV18,few,CASSPDRMSSYNSPLHF,TGTGCCAGCTCGCCGGACAGAATGAGCTCCTATAATTCACCCCTCCACTTT
TRBJ2-2,TRBD2,TRBV9,.,CASSVGRGLFGELFF,TGTGCCAGCAGCGTGGGGAGGGGACTTTTCGGGGAGCTGTTTTTT
TRBJ1-2,.,TRBV12-3/TRBV12-4,.,CASTPPGANYGYTF,TGTGCCAGCACCCCCCCCGGGGCTAACTATGGCTACACCTTC
TRBJ2-5,TRBD2,TRBV20-1,.,CSGVERGGRETQYF,TGCAGTGGAGTAGAGCGGGGGGGCCGAGAGACCCAGTACTTC
TRBJ2-4,TRBD1,TRBV12-3/TRBV12-4,.,CASSLSTGDKNIQYF,TGTGCCAGCAGTTTATCGACAGGGGATAAAAACATTCAGTACTTC
TRBJ2-3,.,TRBV6-1,.,CASRYQTSLGDTQYF,TGTGCCAGCAGGTACCAGACTAGTCTGGGAGATACGCAGTATTTT
TRBJ2-4,.,TRBV12-3/TRBV12-4,few,CASSGGRAQYF,TGTGCCAGCAGTGGGGGACGAGCTCAGTACTTC
TRBJ1-4,.,TRBV5-1,few,CASSLGRTPEKLFF,TGCGCCAGCAGCCTGGGACGGACGCCCGAGAAACTGTTTTTT
TRBJ1-1,.,TRBV15,few,CATSRKDSNKPEAFF,TGTGCCACCAGCAGAAAGGACAGCAATAAACCAGAAGCTTTCTTT
TRBJ2-7,.,TRBV30,few,CAWSTGLSGEQYF,TGTGCCTGGAGCACGGGACTGAGCGGGGAGCAGTACTTC
TRBJ2-2,TRBD2,TRBV4-2,many,CASSQISGGAETGELFF,TGTGCCAGCAGCCAGATTAGCGGGGGGGCCGAGACCGGGGAGCTGTTTTTT
TRBJ1-4,TRBD1,TRBV6-5,.,CASTKVGTGDGPLNEKLFF,TGTGCCAGCACCAAGGTTGGGACAGGAGACGGTCCCCTTAATGAAAAACTGTTTTTT
TRBJ2-5,.,TRBV18,many,CASSPPLSGAAETQYF,TGTGCCAGCTCACCACCGTTAAGTGGGGCCGCGGAGACCCAGTACTTC